This T cell receptor (beta chain) stems from a study of CD8 T cells in ankylosing spondylitis. The study, taken as a whole, reports: Before this, some motif variants had been reported in reactive arthritis synovial fluid and blood. Reportedly, disease-linked clones are significantly enriched in ankylosing spondylitis patients' matched synovial fluid.

The V gene's germline CDR1 is SEHNR and CDR2 FQNEAQ (reference sequence). With 5 bases removed from V and 8 bases from J, the gap between germline ends came to 15 bases. The CDR3 is 13 residues long. The table lists this clonotype with a few counts. The antigen is unknown. From the 5' RACE reads, TCRdb called clonotypes with MiXCR, one entry per CDR3 protein. The profile shows a few hundred thousand distinct CDR3 sequences, around 10% of them singletons. This clonotype originated in a male donor with ankylosing spondylitis or in good health (not recorded which). The chain links TRBV7-9 to TRBJ1-2, with D perhaps TRBD1 (6 bases). Sequenced: blood, either unsorted or a sorted T cell fraction (not recorded which). The CDR3 DNA follows: TGTGCCAGCAGCACCAGGGGATCAGAAGGCTACACCTTC. Protein: CASSTRGSEGYTF. Full variable domain (rest looked up from reference TRBV7-9 and TRBJ1-2): DTGVSQNPRHKITKRGQNVTFRCDPISEHNRLYWYRQTLGQGPEFLTYFQNEAQLEKSRLLSDRFSAERPKGSFSTLEIQRTEQGDSAMYLCASSTRGSEGYTFGSGTRLTVV.